This record concerns one T cell receptor (beta chain) sequence. Antigen: not known. This table comes from immunoSEQ multiplex PCR, and its TCRdb copy is limited to in-frame clones, with some not included. The sample lists under 1,100,000 clones, 75% to 80% seen once, with 0.55% to 0.7% in the top ten. The study separated CD4+ cells into CD45RA+ naive and CD45RA-negative memory subsets. The data originate from a study of shared clonotypes between healthy human individuals. Regarding the study as a whole: The sampled material consisted only of blood, and tissue repertoires are likely to differ.

Sample: memory CD4+ T cells from PBMCs. The subset here: CD45RA-negative fraction. The receptor's source is a man in his late teens or twenties in good health. Some clones in this sample may be carry-over from other donors' samples.

The CDR3 nucleotides read TGTGCCAGCAGCGCCCTAGGGCTAGCGGGAGTGGGTGAGCAGTTCTTC. Residues: CASSALGLAGVGEQFF. The rearrangement links TRBV7-3 to TRBJ2-1; TRBD2 matches 10 bases. V lost 5 bases and J lost 9; bases outside the gene matches: 13. Germline V lookup: CDR1 SGHTA, CDR2 FQGTGA. This CDR3 is 16 amino acids long.